Listed below are T cell receptor beta chains from one sample, sequenced in a study of cytomegalovirus exposure and HLA in healthy donors. Assay used: immunoSEQ multiplex PCR; TCRdb lists only in-frame clones, some missing. The sample lists under 200,000 clones; around 79% were seen once. The sequenced sample consisted of PBMCs. The source is a man between 40 and 49 years old in good health and CMV-seronegative. CDR3s include the opening cysteine and the closing phenylalanine or tryptophan. The D gene is left open where the match is weak. Some rows have no size entry. The others give once, few or many, or a class for an expanded clone.

abundance,j_gene,d_gene,v_gene,CDR3aa,CDR3nt
.,TRBJ2-3,.,TRBV6-1,CASSERRGSTDTQYF,TGTGCCAGCAGTGAACGACGGGGAAGCACAGATACGCAGTATTTT
.,TRBJ2-7,.,TRBV6-1,CASSLRFGESYEQYF,TGTGCCAGCAGTCTTAGGTTTGGAGAATCCTACGAACAGTACTTC
.,TRBJ2-7,TRBD2,TRBV10-3,CAIRGGLHYEQYF,TGTGCCATCAGGGGGGGACTACATTACGAGCAGTACTTC
.,TRBJ2-3,.,TRBV10-3,CAISESSSLDTQYF,TGTGCCATCAGTGAGTCGTCTAGTCTTGATACGCAGTATTTT
.,TRBJ2-2,TRBD2,TRBV5-4,CASSPGTSGRAGGELFF,TGTGCCAGCAGCCCCGGGACTAGCGGGAGGGCCGGAGGGGAGCTGTTTTTT
.,TRBJ1-1,.,TRBV6-6,CASSSTSTGMGTEAFF,TGTGCCAGCAGCAGTACCTCGACAGGAATGGGCACTGAAGCTTTCTTT
.,TRBJ2-5,TRBD1,TRBV7-6,CASGGQGYETQYF,TGTGCCAGCGGCGGACAGGGGTATGAGACCCAGTACTTC
.,TRBJ1-5,.,TRBV2,CASSQGREPQHF,TGTGCCAGCAGTCAGGGGCGGGAGCCCCAGCATTTT
.,TRBJ2-7,TRBD2,TRBV2,CASSAGFLRTSGSRNEQYF,TGTGCCAGCAGCGCAGGGTTCCTCAGGACTAGCGGGAGTCGGAACGAGCAGTACTTC
.,TRBJ1-6,.,TRBV5-6,CASSLVGLYNSPLHF,TGTGCCAGCAGCTTAGTGGGACTGTATAATTCACCCCTCCACTTT
few,TRBJ2-7,TRBD2,TRBV11-3,CASSSLAGGGGEQYF,TGTGCCAGCAGCTCTCTAGCGGGAGGGGGGGGCGAGCAGTACTTC
.,TRBJ2-7,TRBD1,TRBV19,CASNGTGGYEQYF,TGTGCCAGTAACGGGACAGGGGGATACGAGCAGTACTTC
.,TRBJ2-7,TRBD2,TRBV19,CASRTSKGLVLYEQYF,TGTGCCAGCAGGACTAGTAAAGGACTGGTCCTCTACGAGCAGTACTTC
.,TRBJ2-3,.,TRBV5-1,CASSVGADTQYF,TGCGCCAGCAGCGTAGGGGCAGATACGCAGTATTTT
few,TRBJ1-1,.,TRBV19,CASSISRERTEAFF,TGTGCCAGTAGTATTTCACGGGAAAGGACTGAAGCTTTCTTT
.,TRBJ2-7,.,TRBV6-1,CASSEVQGWGDEQYF,TGTGCCAGCAGTGAAGTACAAGGGTGGGGGGACGAGCAGTACTTC
.,TRBJ2-1,.,TRBV7-9,CSSSSLARRINEQFF,TGTTCCAGCAGCTCTCTAGCGCGGAGAATCAATGAGCAGTTCTTC
.,TRBJ2-2,.,TRBV21-1,CASSNATETSNTGELFF,TGTGCCAGCAGCAACGCCACCGAGACTAGCAACACCGGGGAGCTGTTTTTT
medium-sized,TRBJ2-1,TRBD1,TRBV6-5,CASSYHPGQGTGEQFF,TGTGCCAGCAGTTACCATCCGGGACAGGGGACTGGTGAGCAGTTCTTC
.,TRBJ2-5,TRBD2,TRBV5-1,CASSGTSGRGETQYF,TGCGCCAGCAGCGGGACTAGCGGGAGAGGAGAGACCCAGTACTTC
.,TRBJ2-2,.,TRBV7-8,CASSFGQPTGELFF,TGTGCCAGCAGCTTTGGACAGCCCACCGGGGAGCTGTTTTTT
.,TRBJ2-1,TRBD2,TRBV7-8,CASSLGPGLAGYNEQFF,TGTGCCAGCAGCTTAGGTCCGGGACTAGCGGGGTACAATGAGCAGTTCTTC
.,TRBJ2-2,.,TRBV5-1,CASSFGLTTGELFF,TGCGCCAGCAGCTTTGGACTAACAACCGGGGAGCTGTTTTTT
.,TRBJ1-2,.,TRBV5-1,CASSSVVEYGYTF,TGCGCCAGCAGCTCCGTAGTAGAGTATGGCTACACCTTC
.,TRBJ2-7,TRBD2,TRBV30,CAWSGGGLVSEQYF,TGTGCCTGGAGTGGAGGGGGACTAGTTTCCGAGCAGTACTTC
.,TRBJ2-7,.,TRBV6-1,CASSTQGFSYEQYF,TGTGCCAGCAGTACGCAGGGCTTCTCCTACGAGCAGTACTTC
.,TRBJ1-5,.,TRBV19,CASSIDSANQPQHF,TGTGCCAGTAGCATAGACAGCGCAAATCAGCCCCAGCATTTT
.,TRBJ1-4,.,TRBV7-9,CASSLGGNEKLFF,TGTGCCAGCAGCTTAGGCGGGAATGAAAAACTGTTTTTT
.,TRBJ2-7,TRBD2,TRBV2,CASRGLAGSYEQYF,TGTGCCAGCAGAGGACTAGCGGGGTCCTACGAGCAGTACTTC
.,TRBJ1-4,TRBD1,TRBV5-1,CASTDRQGGEKLFF,TGCGCCAGCACCGATCGACAGGGTGGTGAAAAACTGTTTTTT
few,TRBJ2-7,.,TRBV5-4,CASSSAPGEGYEQYF,TGTGCCAGCAGCTCGGCGCCGGGAGAAGGCTACGAGCAGTACTTC
.,TRBJ2-3,TRBD2,TRBV6-4,CASARLAGVDTQYF,TGTGCCAGCGCCCGCCTAGCGGGTGTGGATACGCAGTATTTT
few,TRBJ1-1,.,TRBV5-6,CASSFHLGGDTEAFF,TGTGCCAGCAGCTTCCACCTGGGGGGAGACACTGAAGCTTTCTTT
.,TRBJ1-2,TRBD1,TRBV28,CASSEGTGYGYTF,TGTGCCAGCAGTGAGGGGACAGGCTATGGCTACACCTTC
few,TRBJ2-3,.,TRBV27,CASSLGGASDTQYF,TGTGCCAGCAGTTTAGGGGGGGCATCGGATACGCAGTATTTT
.,TRBJ2-3,.,TRBV6-5,CASSYSQGLGNTQYF,TGTGCCAGCAGTTACTCGCAGGGTTTAGGGAATACGCAGTATTTT
few,TRBJ1-2,.,TRBV10-3,CAISERTATNYGYTF,TGTGCCATCAGTGAGAGGACAGCTACTAACTATGGCTACACCTTC
.,TRBJ2-7,TRBD2,TRBV10-3,CAIRGAYEQYF,TGTGCCATCCGGGGGGCCTACGAGCAGTACTTC
.,TRBJ2-2,TRBD2,TRBV19,CASKRLAGGNTGELFF,TGTGCCAGTAAAAGGCTAGCGGGAGGAAACACCGGGGAGCTGTTTTTT
.,TRBJ2-1,TRBD2,TRBV28,CASSSPGLATISYNEQFF,TGTGCCAGCAGTTCTCCGGGACTAGCGACCATCTCCTACAATGAGCAGTTCTTC
.,TRBJ2-1,TRBD1,TRBV7-9,CSSSSKSPGQGGDEQFF,TGTTCCAGCAGCTCTAAAAGCCCGGGACAGGGGGGCGATGAGCAGTTCTTC
.,TRBJ2-7,TRBD1,TRBV5-4,CASRPGTGDLNEQYF,TGTGCCAGCAGGCCCGGGACAGGGGATCTCAACGAGCAGTACTTC
.,TRBJ2-1,.,TRBV20-1,CSARGRGEQFF,TGCAGTGCTAGGGGCCGCGGGGAGCAGTTCTTC
.,TRBJ2-7,.,TRBV30,CAWTRGYEQYF,TGTGCCTGGACCCGGGGCTACGAGCAGTACTTC
.,TRBJ2-5,TRBD2,TRBV6-6,CASRGSGGEQETQYF,TGTGCGAGCAGAGGGTCGGGGGGTGAGCAAGAGACCCAGTACTTC
few,TRBJ2-1,TRBD2,TRBV5-4,CASSRTSNEQFF,TGTGCCAGCAGCCGGACTAGCAATGAGCAGTTCTTC
once,TRBJ2-5,TRBD1,TRBV19,CASTPNPGQGGIETQYF,TGTGCCAGTACCCCCAATCCTGGACAGGGGGGAATAGAGACCCAGTACTTC
few,TRBJ1-2,TRBD1,TRBV15,CATSTPQGAGVGGYTF,TGTGCCACCAGCACCCCCCAGGGGGCAGGGGTAGGTGGCTACACCTTC
.,TRBJ2-7,TRBD2,TRBV9,CASSVATPGGTAQFEQYF,TGTGCCAGCAGCGTAGCTACTCCGGGGGGGACGGCACAATTCGAGCAGTACTTC
.,TRBJ2-7,.,TRBV28,CASSSRRTYEQYF,TGTGCCAGCAGTTCCCGCAGGACCTACGAGCAGTACTTC
.,TRBJ1-4,TRBD1,TRBV5-4,CASSKDRGVYEKLFF,TGTGCCAGCAGCAAGGACAGGGGAGTTTATGAAAAACTGTTTTTT
once,TRBJ1-2,.,TRBV6-6,CASSSPTLVSYGYTF,TGTGCCAGCAGTTCCCCGACACTGGTGTCCTATGGCTACACCTTC
once,TRBJ1-1,.,TRBV19,CASNQGSEAFF,TGTGCCAGTAACCAGGGTTCTGAAGCTTTCTTT
.,TRBJ2-7,.,TRBV4-3,CASSHATPLDFPYEQYF,TGCGCCAGCAGCCATGCTACCCCATTGGACTTTCCCTACGAGCAGTACTTC
few,TRBJ2-3,.,TRBV28,CASSLVSPGTDTQYF,TGTGCCAGCAGTTTAGTCAGTCCAGGCACAGATACGCAGTATTTT
few,TRBJ2-6,TRBD1,TRBV11-2,CASSRQGFGANVLTF,TGTGCCAGCAGCCGACAGGGCTTTGGGGCCAACGTCCTGACTTTC
once,TRBJ2-2,.,TRBV7-8,CASSLGQAGLNTGELFF,TGTGCCAGCAGCTTAGGTCAGGCAGGGTTGAACACCGGGGAGCTGTTTTTT
.,TRBJ2-7,.,TRBV28,CASTTGPYEQYF,TGTGCCAGCACCACAGGGCCCTACGAGCAGTACTTC
once,TRBJ2-1,.,TRBV27,CASSPSGGTYNEQFF,TGTGCCAGCAGTCCCTCAGGGGGGACCTACAATGAGCAGTTCTTC